The 6 T cell receptor beta chains below were found in one sample sequenced in a study of CD8+ T cells in alopecia areata. Extracted RNA was reverse transcribed, and the resulting cDNA served as sequencing template. The data were produced by immunoSEQ multiplex PCR, yet TCRdb's version contains in-frame clones alone and is incomplete. The table lists approximately 99,000 clones, under 60% of them singletons, with more than 20% in the top ten. Specimen: NKG2D-low CD8+ T cells sorted from blood. The receptors stem from a human donor with alopecia areata.

Comments on this clone: Other DNA sequences in this specimen translate into the identical CDR3. The chain links TRBV2 to TRBJ2-7; D uncertain. Looked up from germline, CDR1 is SNHLY and CDR2 is FYNNEI. CDR3 length equals 10 residues. With 6 bases removed from V and 4 bases from J, the gap between germline ends came to 4 bases. DNA of the CDR3: TGTGCCAGCAGGGGGTACGAGCAGTACTTC. It translates to CASRGYEQYF. Combining the CDR3 with reference TRBV2 and TRBJ2-7 gives the whole variable domain EPEVTQTPSHQVTQMGQEVILRCVPISNHLYFYWYRQILGQKVEFLVSFYNNEISEKSEIFDDQFSVERPDGSNFTLKIRSTKLEDSAMYFCASRGYEQYFGPGTRLTVT.

This clone was seen once. The chain recombines TRBV7-9 with TRBJ2-1, with TRBD1 as a possible D gene (6 bases). The CDR3 covers 13 residues. The germline CDR1 and CDR2 sequences are SEHNR and FQNEAQ (reference sequence). The V end lost 1 base, the J end lost 6 bases, and 7 bases lay between the germline ends. DNA for the CDR3: TGTGCCAGCAGCTTAGAGGGGGTCAATGAGCAGTTCTTC. As protein: CASSLEGVNEQFF.

CDR3 region: CASSRDRGQPDQPQHF. CDR3 sequence (DNA): TGCGCCAGCAGTAGGGACAGGGGGCAGCCGGATCAGCCCCAGCATTTT. The chain uses TRBV23-1 and TRBJ1-5, with 12 bases fitting TRBD1. TRBV23-1 is an open reading frame whose function is uncertain. With 5 bases clipped from V and 5 bases from J, the junction kept 7 bases outside the gene matches. There are 16 residues in the CDR3.

V is TRBV27 and J is TRBJ1-1, with 7 nucleotides matching TRBD1. CDR1 is MNHEY and CDR2 is SMNVEV in the germline V gene (reference sequence). The CDR3 consists of 15 residues. The V and J ends lost 5 bases and 0 bases, in that order; junction bases with no gene match: 6. Written as DNA, the CDR3 is TGTGCCAGCAGTCCCGCCAGGGGGATGAACACTGAAGCTTTCTTT. Translated: CASSPARGMNTEAFF.

This clone has just one count. The chain combines TRBV28 with TRBJ1-1; the D is unclear. The V gene lost 6 bases and the J gene lost 0 bases, with 11 bases spanning the gap. Germline V lookup: CDR1 MDHEN, CDR2 SYDVKM. The CDR3 is 14 residues long. CDR3 residues: CASSSQPVNTEAFF. The CDR3, as DNA: TGTGCCAGCAGCTCACAGCCAGTGAACACTGAAGCTTTCTTT.

CDR3: CASSFWLSSGETQYF. The CDR3 bases are TGTGCCAGCAGCTTTTGGTTATCCTCCGGGGAGACCCAGTACTTC. The V and J genes are TRBV11-2 and TRBJ2-5; D gene unclear. CDR3 size: 15 residues. V lost 3 bases and J lost 5, with 16 bases in between. Germline V lookup: CDR1 SGHAT, CDR2 FQNNGV.